The 6 T cell receptor beta chains listed next were all sequenced from one sample in a study of shared clonotypes between healthy human individuals. The protocol was immunoSEQ multiplex PCR, while the TCRdb copy is restricted to in-frame clones and leaves out a portion. In the table there are some 2,000,000 clones, roughly 96% of which are singletons. Sequencing was performed on naive CD4+ T cells sorted from blood. Stated subset: CD45RA+ positively selected. These receptors all come from a young man in good health.

The chain uses TRBV19 and TRBJ2-1; 8 positions agree with TRBD1. The CDR3 is 13 amino acids. Germline V lookup: CDR1 LNHDA, CDR2 SQIVND (reference sequence). The V segment lost 6 bases and the J segment 6 bases; nucleotides outside the gene matches: 4. CDR3 sequence: CASRNGQGNEQFF. The CDR3 bases are TGTGCCAGTAGGAACGGACAGGGCAATGAGCAGTTCTTC. Supplemented by reference TRBV19 and TRBJ2-1, the full variable domain reads DGGITQSPKYLFRKEGQNVTLSCEQNLNHDAMYWYRQDPGQGLRLIYYSQIVNDFQKGDIAEGYSVSREKKESFPLTVTSAQKNPTAFYLCASRNGQGNEQFFGPGTRLTVL.

This rearrangement joins TRBV11-2 to TRBJ2-1; 7 nucleotides agree with TRBD2. The junction had 7 bases not matched to a gene; V was cut back by 3 bases and J by 8 bases. CDR1 and CDR2 from the germline V gene are SGHAT and FQNNGV. CDR3 length: 14 residues. CDR3 nucleotide sequence: TGTGCCAGCAGCTTCCGGCGGGAGCAGGATGAGCAGTTCTTC. The encoded protein is CASSFRREQDEQFF.

About this clone: Within the sample, other DNA sequences also encode this same CDR3. The chain recombines TRBV7-9 with TRBJ1-2, with D possibly being TRBD1 (5 bases). There are 14 residues in the CDR3. The V end was cut by 5 bases, the J end by 2 bases, with 12 bases between. CDR1 is SEHNR, CDR2 FQNEAQ, per germline (reference sequence). The chain's CDR3 is CASSPQGGNYGYTF. In nucleotides, the CDR3 is TGTGCCAGCAGCCCGCAGGGTGGCAACTATGGCTACACCTTC.

This clone has only a few counts. The rearrangement joins TRBV6-1 to TRBJ1-5; D is possibly TRBD1 (5 bases). Germline V gene lookup returns CDR1 MNHNS and CDR2 SASEGT. With 5 bases removed from V and 4 bases from J, the gap between germline ends came to 15 bases. This CDR3 spans 15 amino acids. CDR3 in amino acids: CASSRGAGVNQPQHF. The CDR3 DNA reads as TGTGCCAGCAGTCGAGGGGCTGGGGTTAATCAGCCCCAGCATTTT.

The rearrangement links TRBV7-2 to TRBJ2-1; D perhaps matches TRBD2 (6 bases). Germline CDR1 and CDR2: SGHTA and FQGNSA. The ends were cut back, 1 base at V and 7 bases at J, with 11 bases in the middle. This CDR3 is 14 amino acids long. The CDR3 DNA reads as TGTGCCAGCAGCTTAGTCCTAGCGCTGAATGAGCAGTTCTTC. Its protein is CASSLVLALNEQFF.

V and J are TRBV7-9 and TRBJ2-7; D gene uncertain. V was shortened by 1 base and J by 3 bases, with 13 bases between the two germline ends. CDR3 length equals 15 residues. Germline assignment: CDR1 SEHNR and CDR2 FQNEAQ (reference sequence). As DNA, the CDR3 is TGTGCCAGCAGCTTAGTGGGTCGACTCGGCTACGAGCAGTACTTC. It encodes CASSLVGRLGYEQYF. Full variable domain (outside the CDR3, taken from reference TRBV7-9 and TRBJ2-7): DTGVSQNPRHKITKRGQNVTFRCDPISEHNRLYWYRQTLGQGPEFLTYFQNEAQLEKSRLLSDRFSAERPKGSFSTLEIQRTEQGDSAMYLCASSLVGRLGYEQYFGPGTRLTVT.